This T cell receptor beta chain derives from a study of PD-1 and CTLA-4 blockade in melanoma. Libraries were prepared by immunoSEQ multiplex PCR; TCRdb keeps only in-frame clonotypes and omits some of them. The data show almost 30,000 clones, 85% to 90% seen once. This CDR3 has 15 residues. V was cut by 6 bases and J by 7 bases, with 18 bases left in between. CDR1 and CDR2 (germline): SNHLY, FYNNEI. The sample in question was CD8+ T cells from peripheral blood, obtained before anti-PD-1 treatment. The sequence was obtained from a human donor with melanoma. This rearrangement joins TRBV2 to TRBJ2-2, with D tentatively TRBD2 (6 bases). CDR3 DNA sequence: TGTGCCAGCAGGAGAAATAGCGGCCCCGGCGGGGAGCTGTTTTTT. Residues: CASRRNSGPGGELFF.